This entry lists 2 T cell receptor beta chains sequenced from one sample in a study of CD8 T cells in ankylosing spondylitis. TCRdb independently ran MiXCR on the 5' RACE reads; one entry per CDR3 protein. This sample has approximately 200,000 distinct CDR3 sequences, with around 13% found just once. Sequencing was carried out using blood, either unsorted or a sorted T cell fraction (not recorded which). These receptors were collected from a female donor with ankylosing spondylitis or in good health (not recorded which).

This clonotype was seen only a few times. V gene TRBV5-1 combines with J gene TRBJ2-2, with 10 bases that match TRBD2. This CDR3 has 18 amino acids. With V trimmed by 4 bases and J by 2 bases, 11 bases remained unmatched. CDR1 and CDR2 from the germline V gene are SGHRS and YFSETQ. The CDR3 DNA follows: TGCGCCAGCAGCCCACACGCTAGCGGGAGCGCTAACACCGGGGAGCTGTTTTTT. It translates to CASSPHASGSANTGELFF.

Only a few counts were recorded for this clonotype. The chain uses TRBV10-3 and TRBJ2-3; 9 bases match TRBD2. This CDR3 has 17 residues. Germline loops: CDR1 ENHRY, CDR2 SYGVKD. J lost 0 bases, V lost 5 bases, and 9 bases had no gene match. CDR3 in amino acids: CAISLTSGASSTDTQYF. DNA for the CDR3: TGTGCCATCAGTTTGACTAGCGGTGCCTCTAGCACAGATACGCAGTATTTT.